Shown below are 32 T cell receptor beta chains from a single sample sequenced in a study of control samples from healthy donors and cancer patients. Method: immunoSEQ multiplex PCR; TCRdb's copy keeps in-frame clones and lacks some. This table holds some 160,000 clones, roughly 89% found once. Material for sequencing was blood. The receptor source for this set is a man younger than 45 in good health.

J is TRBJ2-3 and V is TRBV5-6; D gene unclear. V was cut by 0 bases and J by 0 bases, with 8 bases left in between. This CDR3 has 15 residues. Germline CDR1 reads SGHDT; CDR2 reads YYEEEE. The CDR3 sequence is CASSLGGSSTDTQYF. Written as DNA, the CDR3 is TGTGCCAGCAGCTTGGGGGGTTCTAGCACAGATACGCAGTATTTT.

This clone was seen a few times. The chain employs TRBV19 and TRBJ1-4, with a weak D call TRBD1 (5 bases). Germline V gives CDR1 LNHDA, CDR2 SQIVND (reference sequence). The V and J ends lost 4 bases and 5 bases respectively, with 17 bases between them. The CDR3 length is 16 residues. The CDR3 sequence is CASSSPFRDGNEKLFF. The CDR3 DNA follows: TGTGCCAGTAGTAGTCCCTTCCGGGACGGAAATGAAAAACTGTTTTTT. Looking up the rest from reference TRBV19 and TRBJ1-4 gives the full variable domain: DGGITQSPKYLFRKEGQNVTLSCEQNLNHDAMYWYRQDPGQGLRLIYYSQIVNDFQKGDIAEGYSVSREKKESFPLTVTSAQKNPTAFYLCASSSPFRDGNEKLFFGSGTQLSVL.

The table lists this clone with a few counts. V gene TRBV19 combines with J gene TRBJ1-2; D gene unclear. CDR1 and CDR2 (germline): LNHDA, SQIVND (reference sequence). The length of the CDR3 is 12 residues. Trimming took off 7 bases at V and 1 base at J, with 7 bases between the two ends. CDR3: CASNGFNYGYTF. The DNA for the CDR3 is TGTGCCAGTAACGGGTTTAACTATGGCTACACCTTC. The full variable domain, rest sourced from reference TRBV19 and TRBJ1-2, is DGGITQSPKYLFRKEGQNVTLSCEQNLNHDAMYWYRQDPGQGLRLIYYSQIVNDFQKGDIAEGYSVSREKKESFPLTVTSAQKNPTAFYLCASNGFNYGYTFGSGTRLTVV.

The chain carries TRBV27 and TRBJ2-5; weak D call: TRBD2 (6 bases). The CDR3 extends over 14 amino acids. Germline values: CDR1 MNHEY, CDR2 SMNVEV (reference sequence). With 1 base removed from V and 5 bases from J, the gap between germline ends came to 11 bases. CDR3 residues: CASSLLGGLETQYF. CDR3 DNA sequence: TGTGCCAGCAGTTTATTGGGGGGTCTGGAGACCCAGTACTTC.

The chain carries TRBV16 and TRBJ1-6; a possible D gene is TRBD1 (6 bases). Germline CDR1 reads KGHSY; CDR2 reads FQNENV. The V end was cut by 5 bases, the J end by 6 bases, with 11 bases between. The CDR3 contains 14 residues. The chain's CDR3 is CASSDHRVNSPLHF. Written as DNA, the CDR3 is TGTGCCAGCAGCGACCACAGGGTTAATTCACCCCTCCACTTT.

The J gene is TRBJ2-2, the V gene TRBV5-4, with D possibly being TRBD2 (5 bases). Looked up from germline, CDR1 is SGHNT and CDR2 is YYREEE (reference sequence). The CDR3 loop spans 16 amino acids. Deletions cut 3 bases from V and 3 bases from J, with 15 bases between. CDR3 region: CASSSRLRGDTGELFF. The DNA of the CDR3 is TGTGCCAGCAGCTCCCGTCTCCGGGGAGACACCGGGGAGCTGTTTTTT.

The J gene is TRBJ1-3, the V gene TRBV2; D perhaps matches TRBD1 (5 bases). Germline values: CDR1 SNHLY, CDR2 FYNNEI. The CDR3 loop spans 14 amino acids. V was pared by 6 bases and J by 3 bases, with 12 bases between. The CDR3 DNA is TGTGCCAGCAGGGCGGGGGGGTTTGGAAACACCATATATTTT. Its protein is CASRAGGFGNTIYF.

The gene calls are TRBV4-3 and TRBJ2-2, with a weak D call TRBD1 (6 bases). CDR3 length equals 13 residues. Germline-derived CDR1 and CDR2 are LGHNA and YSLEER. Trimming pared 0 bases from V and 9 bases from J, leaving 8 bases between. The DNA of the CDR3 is TGCGCCAGCAGCCAAGAGAGGGGGAGGGAGCTGTTTTTT. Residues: CASSQERGRELFF.

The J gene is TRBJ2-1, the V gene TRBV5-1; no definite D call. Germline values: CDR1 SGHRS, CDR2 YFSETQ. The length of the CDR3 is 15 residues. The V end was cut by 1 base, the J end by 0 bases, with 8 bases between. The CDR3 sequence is CASSLTTHSYNEQFF. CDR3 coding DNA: TGCGCCAGCAGCTTGACGACCCACTCCTACAATGAGCAGTTCTTC.

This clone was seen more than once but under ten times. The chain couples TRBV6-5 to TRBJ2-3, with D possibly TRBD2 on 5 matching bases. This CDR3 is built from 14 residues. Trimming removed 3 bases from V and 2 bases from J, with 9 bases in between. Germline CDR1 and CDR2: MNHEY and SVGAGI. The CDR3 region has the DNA TGTGCCAGCAGTTATGCGGGCGACACAGATACGCAGTATTTT. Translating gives CASSYAGDTDTQYF.

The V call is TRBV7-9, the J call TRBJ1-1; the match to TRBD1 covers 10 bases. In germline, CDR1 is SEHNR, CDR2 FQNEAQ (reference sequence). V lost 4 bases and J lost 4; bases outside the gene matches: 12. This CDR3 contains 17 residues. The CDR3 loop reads CASSSTGGVNRGTEAFF. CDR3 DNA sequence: TGTGCCAGCAGCTCGACAGGGGGCGTTAATAGGGGCACTGAAGCTTTCTTT.

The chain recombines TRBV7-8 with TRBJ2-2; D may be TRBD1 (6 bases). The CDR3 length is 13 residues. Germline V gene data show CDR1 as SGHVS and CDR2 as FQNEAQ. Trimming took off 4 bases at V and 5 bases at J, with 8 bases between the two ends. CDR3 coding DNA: TGTGCCAGCAGCTCAGGGGAGACCGGGGAGCTGTTTTTT. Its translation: CASSSGETGELFF.

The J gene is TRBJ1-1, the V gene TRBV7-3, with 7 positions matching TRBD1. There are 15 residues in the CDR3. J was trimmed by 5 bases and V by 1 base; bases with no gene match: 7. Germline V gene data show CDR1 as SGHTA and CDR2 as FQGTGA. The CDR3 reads CASSLMAGGLTEAFF. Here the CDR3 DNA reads TGTGCCAGCAGCTTAATGGCAGGGGGGCTGACTGAAGCTTTCTTT.

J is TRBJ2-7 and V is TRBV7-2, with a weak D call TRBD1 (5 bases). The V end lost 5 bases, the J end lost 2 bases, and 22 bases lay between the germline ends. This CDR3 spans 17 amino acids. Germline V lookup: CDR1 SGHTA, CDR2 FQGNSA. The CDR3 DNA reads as TGTGCCAGCAGCCCCTCTCCCGTCAGGGAAACCACCTACGAGCAGTACTTC. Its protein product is CASSPSPVRETTYEQYF.

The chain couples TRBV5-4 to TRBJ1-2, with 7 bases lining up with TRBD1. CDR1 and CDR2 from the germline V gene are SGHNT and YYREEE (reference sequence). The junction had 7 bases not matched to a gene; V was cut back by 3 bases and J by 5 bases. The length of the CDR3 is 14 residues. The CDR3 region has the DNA TGTGCCAGCAGCTCGGGGACAGCACCTTATGGCTACACCTTC. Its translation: CASSSGTAPYGYTF. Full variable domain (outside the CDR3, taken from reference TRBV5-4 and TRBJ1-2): ETGVTQSPTHLIKTRGQQVTLRCSSQSGHNTVSWYQQALGQGPQFIFQYYREEENGRGNFPPRFSGLQFPNYSSELNVNALELDDSALYLCASSSGTAPYGYTFGSGTRLTVV.

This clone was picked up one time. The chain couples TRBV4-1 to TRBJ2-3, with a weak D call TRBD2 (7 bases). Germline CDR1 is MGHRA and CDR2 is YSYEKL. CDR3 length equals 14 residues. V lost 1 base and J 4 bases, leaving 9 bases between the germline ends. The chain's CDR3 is CASSQAGGSDTQYF. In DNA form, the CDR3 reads TGCGCCAGCAGCCAAGCGGGGGGCTCAGATACGCAGTATTTT.

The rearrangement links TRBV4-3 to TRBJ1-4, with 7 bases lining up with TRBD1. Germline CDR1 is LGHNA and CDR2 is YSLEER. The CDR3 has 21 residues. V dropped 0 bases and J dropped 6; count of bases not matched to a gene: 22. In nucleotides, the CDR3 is TGCGCCAGCAGCCAAGATTTCCCCCGACAGGGTGAATTCATTCGGTATGAAAAACTGTTTTTT. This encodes CASSQDFPRQGEFIRYEKLFF.

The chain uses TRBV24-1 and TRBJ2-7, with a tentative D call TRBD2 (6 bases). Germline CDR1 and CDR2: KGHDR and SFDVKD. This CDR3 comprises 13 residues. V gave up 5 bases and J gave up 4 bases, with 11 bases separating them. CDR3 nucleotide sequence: TGTGCCACCAGTGCCGGGAGCTTATACGAGCAGTACTTC. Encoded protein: CATSAGSLYEQYF.

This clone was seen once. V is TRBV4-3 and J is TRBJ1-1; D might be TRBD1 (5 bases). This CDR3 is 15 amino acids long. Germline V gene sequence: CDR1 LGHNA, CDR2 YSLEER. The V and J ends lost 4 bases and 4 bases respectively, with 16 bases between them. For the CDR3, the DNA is TGCGCCAGCAGCCCATCGGCAGGGCTAGGCACTGAAGCTTTCTTT. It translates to CASSPSAGLGTEAFF.

The CDR3 DNA reads as TGCGCCAGCAGCCAGGAAGACAGGATCACGCCCCATGAAAAACTGTTTTTT. This codes for CASSQEDRITPHEKLFF. The chain links TRBV4-1 to TRBJ1-4, with a tentative D call TRBD1 (6 bases). Trimming left V 3 bases short and J 6 bases short, with 20 bases between. The CDR3 covers 17 residues. Germline V gene lookup returns CDR1 MGHRA and CDR2 YSYEKL.

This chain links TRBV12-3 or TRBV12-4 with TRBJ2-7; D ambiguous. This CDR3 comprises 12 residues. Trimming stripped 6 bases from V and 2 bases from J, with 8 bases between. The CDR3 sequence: CASSLAPYEQYF. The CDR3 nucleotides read TGTGCCAGCAGCCTCGCCCCCTACGAGCAGTACTTC.

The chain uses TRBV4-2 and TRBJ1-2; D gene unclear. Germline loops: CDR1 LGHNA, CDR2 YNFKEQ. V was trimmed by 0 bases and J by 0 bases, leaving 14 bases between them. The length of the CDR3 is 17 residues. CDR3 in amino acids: CASSQEVYIEANYGYTF. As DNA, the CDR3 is TGTGCCAGCAGCCAAGAGGTGTATATAGAAGCTAACTATGGCTACACCTTC.

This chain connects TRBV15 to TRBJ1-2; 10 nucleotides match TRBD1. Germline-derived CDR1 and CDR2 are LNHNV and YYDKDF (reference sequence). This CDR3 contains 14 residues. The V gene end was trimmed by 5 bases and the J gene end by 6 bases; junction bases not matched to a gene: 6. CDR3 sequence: CATSGTGDLNGYTF. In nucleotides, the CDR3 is TGTGCCACCAGCGGGACAGGGGATTTAAATGGCTACACCTTC.

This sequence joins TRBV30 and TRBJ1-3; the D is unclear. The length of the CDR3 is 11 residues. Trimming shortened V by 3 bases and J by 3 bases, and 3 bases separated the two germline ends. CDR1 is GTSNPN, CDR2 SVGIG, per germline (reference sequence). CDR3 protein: CAWSLGNTIYF. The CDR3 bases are TGTGCCTGGAGCCTTGGAAACACCATATATTTT.

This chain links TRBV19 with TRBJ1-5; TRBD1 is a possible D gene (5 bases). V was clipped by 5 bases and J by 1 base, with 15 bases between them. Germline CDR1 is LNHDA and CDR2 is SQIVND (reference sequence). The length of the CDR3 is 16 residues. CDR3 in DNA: TGTGCCAGTAGTTCGTCTGACGGGGGGAGCAATCAGCCCCAGCATTTT. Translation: CASSSSDGGSNQPQHF. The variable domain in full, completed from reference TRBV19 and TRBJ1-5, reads DGGITQSPKYLFRKEGQNVTLSCEQNLNHDAMYWYRQDPGQGLRLIYYSQIVNDFQKGDIAEGYSVSREKKESFPLTVTSAQKNPTAFYLCASSSSDGGSNQPQHFGDGTRLSIL.

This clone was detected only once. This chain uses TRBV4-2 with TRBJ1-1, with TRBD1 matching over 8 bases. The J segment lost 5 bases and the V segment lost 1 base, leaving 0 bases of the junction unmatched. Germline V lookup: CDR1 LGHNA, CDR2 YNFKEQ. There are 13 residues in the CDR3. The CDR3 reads CASSQGQGTEAFF. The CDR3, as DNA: TGTGCCAGCAGCCAAGGACAGGGGACTGAAGCTTTCTTT.

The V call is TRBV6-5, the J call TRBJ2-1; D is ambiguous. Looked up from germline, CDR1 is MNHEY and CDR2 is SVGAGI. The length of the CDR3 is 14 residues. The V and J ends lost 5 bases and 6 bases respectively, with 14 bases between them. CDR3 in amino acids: CASSILQTLNEQFF. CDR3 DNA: TGTGCCAGCAGTATCCTGCAAACTCTCAATGAGCAGTTCTTC.

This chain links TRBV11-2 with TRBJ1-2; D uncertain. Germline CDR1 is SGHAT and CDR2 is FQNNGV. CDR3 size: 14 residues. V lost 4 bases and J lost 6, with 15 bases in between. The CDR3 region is CASSSVRGGDGYTF. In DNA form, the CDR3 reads TGTGCCAGCAGCTCCGTTCGGGGTGGGGATGGCTACACCTTC.

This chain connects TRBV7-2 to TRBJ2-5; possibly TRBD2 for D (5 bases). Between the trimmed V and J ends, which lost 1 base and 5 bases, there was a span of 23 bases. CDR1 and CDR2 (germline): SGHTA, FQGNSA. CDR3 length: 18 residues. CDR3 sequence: CASSLVGSGRWILETQYF. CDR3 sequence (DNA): TGTGCCAGCAGCTTAGTTGGAAGCGGAAGGTGGATTCTTGAGACCCAGTACTTC.

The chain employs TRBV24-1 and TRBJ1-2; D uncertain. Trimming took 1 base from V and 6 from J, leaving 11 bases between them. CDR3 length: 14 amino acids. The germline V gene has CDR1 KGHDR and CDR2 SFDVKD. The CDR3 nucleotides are TGTGCCACCAGTGATTTCGGAGGAGTCGATGGCTACACCTTC. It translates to CATSDFGGVDGYTF.

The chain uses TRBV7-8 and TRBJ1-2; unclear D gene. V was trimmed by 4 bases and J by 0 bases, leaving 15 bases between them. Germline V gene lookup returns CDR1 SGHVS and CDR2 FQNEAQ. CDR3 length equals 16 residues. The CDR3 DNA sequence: TGTGCCAGCAGCTCCGTGATAGGGAAGGCTAACTATGGCTACACCTTC. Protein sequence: CASSSVIGKANYGYTF.

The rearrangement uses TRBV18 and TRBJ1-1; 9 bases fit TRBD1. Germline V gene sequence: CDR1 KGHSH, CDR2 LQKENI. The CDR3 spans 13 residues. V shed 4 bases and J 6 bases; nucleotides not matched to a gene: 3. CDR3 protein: CASSQGQGAEAFF. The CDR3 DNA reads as TGTGCCAGCTCACAGGGACAGGGTGCTGAAGCTTTCTTT.